The clone carrying this T cell receptor beta chain has just one count. Peripheral blood from each donor was collected in a volume of 8.5 to 10 milliliters. Germline values: CDR1 SGHRS, CDR2 YFSETQ. The CDR3 contains 16 residues. V dropped 0 bases and J dropped 5 bases, with 17 bases sitting between them. This sample was included in a study of blood T cells in healthy people across ages. Sample-barcoded 5' priming and a J-beta primer mix drove a second PCR of about 6 to 12 cycles. MiXCR, run by TCRdb on the 5' RACE reads, gives a single entry per CDR3 protein. The table lists hundreds of thousands of distinct CDR3 sequences, around two fifths of them singletons.

The sequencing input was blood. The V and J genes are TRBV5-1 and TRBJ2-5; D may be TRBD2 (6 bases). The sequence came from a man aged 55 to 70 in good health. The chain's CDR3 is CASSLGVLPGVETQYF. The CDR3 nucleotides read TGCGCCAGCAGCTTGGGAGTGCTACCGGGGGTGGAGACCCAGTACTTC.